Listed below are T cell receptor beta chains from one sample, sequenced in a study of blood T cell repertoires in COVID-19. Generated by immunoSEQ multiplex PCR, the TCRdb table keeps only in-frame clones and is missing some. The sample contains approximately 85,000 clones, around 92% of which appear only once. Sequenced: peripheral blood. These receptors all come from a woman aged 55 to 70 with active COVID-19. The CDR3 runs from the conserved cysteine through the conserved F or W. A D gene is named only where the DNA matches it firmly. Rows give clone size only sometimes, using once, few, many, or a class for an expanded clone.

size: NA; D: NA; V: TRBV10-2; J: TRBJ2-3; CDR3: CASKSSGTDTQYF; DNA: TGCGCCAGCAAATCCAGCGGTACAGATACGCAGTATTTT
size: NA; D: TRBD2; V: TRBV5-1; J: TRBJ2-5; CDR3: CASSLGTSGVQETQYF; DNA: TGCGCCAGCAGCCTGGGGACTAGCGGCGTCCAAGAGACCCAGTACTTC
size: NA; D: TRBD2; V: TRBV7-2; J: TRBJ2-1; CDR3: CASSLLAASYNEQFF; DNA: TGTGCCAGCAGCTTACTAGCGGCCTCCTACAATGAGCAGTTCTTC
size: NA; D: NA; V: TRBV6-2/TRBV6-3; J: TRBJ1-5; CDR3: CASSPRQPNSNQPQHF; DNA: TGTGCCAGCAGTCCCCGACAGCCTAATAGCAATCAGCCCCAGCATTTT
size: NA; D: NA; V: TRBV7-2; J: TRBJ1-5; CDR3: CASSSGGNQPQHF; DNA: TGTGCCAGCAGCTCCGGGGGGAATCAGCCCCAGCATTTT
size: NA; D: NA; V: TRBV5-4; J: TRBJ1-3; CDR3: CASSLDTGISGNTIYF; DNA: TGTGCCAGCAGCCTGGATACAGGGATCTCTGGAAACACCATATATTTT
size: NA; D: TRBD1; V: TRBV5-4; J: TRBJ1-4; CDR3: CASSKDRNNEKLFF; DNA: TGTGCCAGCAGCAAGGACAGGAATAATGAAAAACTGTTTTTT
size: NA; D: NA; V: TRBV6-5; J: TRBJ2-7; CDR3: CASRTRDSTNYEQYF; DNA: TGTGCCAGCAGGACCCGGGACTCGACTAATTACGAGCAGTACTTC
size: once; D: TRBD2; V: TRBV6-2/TRBV6-3; J: TRBJ2-2; CDR3: CASSAPGTSGGGELFF; DNA: TGTGCCAGCAGCGCCCCCGGGACTAGCGGCGGAGGGGAGCTGTTTTTT
size: NA; D: NA; V: TRBV2; J: TRBJ1-6; CDR3: CASSAGNNSPLHF; DNA: TGTGCCAGCAGTGCGGGAAATAATTCACCCCTCCACTTT
size: NA; D: NA; V: TRBV10-3; J: TRBJ1-2; CDR3: CAISDGGRDGYTF; DNA: TGTGCCATCAGTGACGGGGGGCGGGATGGCTACACCTTC
size: NA; D: TRBD1; V: TRBV11-3; J: TRBJ2-1; CDR3: CASAGQGAYNEQFF; DNA: TGTGCCAGCGCTGGACAGGGGGCCTACAATGAGCAGTTCTTC
size: NA; D: TRBD2; V: TRBV18; J: TRBJ2-5; CDR3: CASSPSPPGSGVSQYF; DNA: TGTGCCAGCTCCCCCTCACCACCAGGGAGCGGGGTGTCCCAGTACTTC
size: NA; D: TRBD2; V: TRBV6-2/TRBV6-3; J: TRBJ2-3; CDR3: CASSYSPGTSGGAQDTQYF; DNA: TGTGCCAGCAGTTACTCACCCGGGACTAGCGGGGGGGCCCAAGATACGCAGTATTTT
size: once; D: NA; V: TRBV2; J: TRBJ2-7; CDR3: CASSEQGGKYF; DNA: TGTGCCAGCAGTGAACAGGGGGGAAAGTACTTC
size: NA; D: NA; V: TRBV19; J: TRBJ1-6; CDR3: CASSPQGGSYNSPLHF; DNA: TGTGCCAGTAGTCCACAAGGGGGCTCCTATAATTCACCCCTCCACTTT
size: once; D: TRBD2; V: TRBV6-5; J: TRBJ2-4; CDR3: CASSYFRGGPQYF; DNA: TGTGCCAGCAGTTACTTCCGGGGGGGTCCACAGTACTTC
size: NA; D: NA; V: TRBV11-3; J: TRBJ2-1; CDR3: CASSLEGRGAPRNEQFF; DNA: TGTGCCAGCAGCTTAGAGGGCCGGGGGGCGCCGCGGAATGAGCAGTTCTTC
size: NA; D: NA; V: TRBV14; J: TRBJ2-6; CDR3: CASAKDRGSGAGANVLTF; DNA: TGTGCCAGCGCAAAGGATCGGGGTTCTGGCGCTGGGGCCAACGTCCTGACTTTC
size: NA; D: TRBD1; V: TRBV28; J: TRBJ2-1; CDR3: CASRTSGGAGYNEQFF; DNA: TGTGCCAGCAGAACATCAGGGGGCGCAGGCTACAATGAGCAGTTCTTC
size: few; D: NA; V: TRBV4-1; J: TRBJ2-7; CDR3: CASSQTWTGSYEQYF; DNA: TGCGCCAGCAGCCAAACCTGGACTGGATCCTACGAGCAGTACTTC